The present entry profiles one T cell receptor beta chain with its context. These data come from a study of blood T cell repertoires in COVID-19. On the study more broadly: The United States, Italy and Spain provided the acute and convalescent COVID-19 samples. Nucleic acid was either cDNA or gDNA, and it came from T cells, B-cell-depleted T cells, or PBMCs.

This CDR3 is built from 22 residues. Per the study methods: By means of reference gene primer amplification, nucleated cell counts were estimated. Some clones are missing from TCRdb's copy, which holds only in-frame ones; the method was immunoSEQ multiplex PCR. That table is the source of V, J and clone size, and D and trimming were worked out from the DNA. In the table there are 20,000 to 25,000 clones, approximately 92% of which are singletons. The J gene is TRBJ1-2, the V gene TRBV1; no DNA check was done on the table's D call, TRBD1. TRBV1 is tagged as a pseudogene. The sequenced material came from peripheral blood. The receptor was derived from a woman in her seventies with active COVID-19. The CDR3 DNA reads as TGCACCAGCAGCCCGGGACGGACAGGGGGCTCCAACGAACATAATTCTAACTATGGCTACACCTTC. Its translation: CTSSPGRTGGSNEHNSNYGYTF.